This T cell receptor beta chain is drawn from a study of OX40 agonist ivuxolimab in advanced cancers. Assay used: immunoSEQ multiplex PCR; TCRdb lists only in-frame clones, some missing. The profile shows approximately 15,000 clones, 80% to 95% of them singletons. This specimen was CD4+ or CD8+ T cells sorted from blood, taken in a trial of the OX40 agonist ivuxolimab. This clonotype was sampled from an adult with an advanced solid tumor such as melanoma, head and neck, liver or kidney cancer.

CDR3: CASSLPPLGTEAFF. CDR3 DNA sequence: TGTGCCAGCAGCTTACCCCCGTTAGGGACTGAAGCTTTCTTT. The J gene is TRBJ1-1, the V gene TRBV7-9; D gene uncertain. Germline V CDR1 and CDR2: SEHNR, FQNEAQ (reference sequence). CDR3 length: 14 amino acids. The V end lost 2 bases, the J end lost 5 bases, and 12 bases lay between the germline ends.